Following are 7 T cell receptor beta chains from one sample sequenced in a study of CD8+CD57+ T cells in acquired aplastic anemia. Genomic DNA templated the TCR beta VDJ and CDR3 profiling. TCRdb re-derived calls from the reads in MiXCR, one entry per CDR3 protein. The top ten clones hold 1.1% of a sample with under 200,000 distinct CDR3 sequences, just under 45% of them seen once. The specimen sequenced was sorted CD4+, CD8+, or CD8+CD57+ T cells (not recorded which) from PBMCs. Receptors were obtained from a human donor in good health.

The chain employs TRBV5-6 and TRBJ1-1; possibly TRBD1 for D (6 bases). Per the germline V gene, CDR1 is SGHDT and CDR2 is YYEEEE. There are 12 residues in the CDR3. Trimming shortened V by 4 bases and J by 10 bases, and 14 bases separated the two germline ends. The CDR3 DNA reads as TGTGCCAGCAGCCTGGGGGCGAGCGGAGCTTTCTTT. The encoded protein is CASSLGASGAFF. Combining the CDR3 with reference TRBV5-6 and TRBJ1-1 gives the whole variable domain DAGVTQSPTHLIKTRGQQVTLRCSPKSGHDTVSWYQQALGQGPQFIFQYYEEEERQRGNFPDRFSGHQFPNYSSELNVNALLLGDSALYLCASSLGASGAFFGQGTRLTVV.

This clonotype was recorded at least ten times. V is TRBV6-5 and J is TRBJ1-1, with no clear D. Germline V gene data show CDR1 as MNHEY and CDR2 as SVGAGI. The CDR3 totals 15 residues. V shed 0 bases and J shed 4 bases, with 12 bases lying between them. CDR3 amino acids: CASSYSRFMATEAFF. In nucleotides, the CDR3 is TGTGCCAGCAGTTACTCGAGGTTTATGGCCACTGAAGCTTTCTTT.

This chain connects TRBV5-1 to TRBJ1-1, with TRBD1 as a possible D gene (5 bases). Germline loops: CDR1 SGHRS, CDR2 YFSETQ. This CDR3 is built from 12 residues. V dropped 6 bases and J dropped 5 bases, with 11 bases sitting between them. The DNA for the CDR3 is TGCGCCAGCACCAAAGGGGAGACTGAAGCTTTCTTT. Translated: CASTKGETEAFF.

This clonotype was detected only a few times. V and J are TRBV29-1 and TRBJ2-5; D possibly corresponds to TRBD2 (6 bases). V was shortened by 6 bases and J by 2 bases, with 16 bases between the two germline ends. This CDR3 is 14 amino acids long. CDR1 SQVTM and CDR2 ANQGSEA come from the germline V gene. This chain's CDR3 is CSVKASVYQETQYF. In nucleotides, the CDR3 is TGCAGCGTCAAGGCTAGCGTGTATCAAGAGACCCAGTACTTC.

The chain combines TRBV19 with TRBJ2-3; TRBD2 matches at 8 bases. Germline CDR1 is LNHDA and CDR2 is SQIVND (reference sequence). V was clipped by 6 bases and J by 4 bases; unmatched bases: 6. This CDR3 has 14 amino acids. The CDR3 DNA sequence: TGTGCCAGTAGACAGACGGGGGGGCCAGATACGCAGTATTTT. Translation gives CASRQTGGPDTQYF.

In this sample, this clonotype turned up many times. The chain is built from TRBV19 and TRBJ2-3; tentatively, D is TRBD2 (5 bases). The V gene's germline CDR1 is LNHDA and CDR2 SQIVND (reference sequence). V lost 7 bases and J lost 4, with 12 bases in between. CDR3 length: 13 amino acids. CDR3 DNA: TGTGCCAGTACGCGAGGGTGGGCAGATACGCAGTATTTT. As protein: CASTRGWADTQYF.

CDR3 DNA: TGTGCCAGCAGTGAATATGGGGGCCACCAAGAGACCCAGTACTTC. This gives the protein CASSEYGGHQETQYF. The V and J genes are TRBV2 and TRBJ2-5, with D maybe TRBD1 (6 bases). Germline CDR1 reads SNHLY; CDR2 reads FYNNEI. Trimming shortened V by 2 bases and J by 0 bases, and 10 bases separated the two germline ends. The CDR3 has 15 amino acids.